These 21 T cell receptor beta chains originate from one sample sequenced in a study of spatial heterogeneity in lung cancer. Documented time point: sample taken at primary tumor resection. A single record per CDR3 protein comes from TCRdb applying MiXCR to the 5' RACE reads. Altogether 30,000 to 45,000 distinct CDR3 sequences are present, 7.5% to 8% being singletons, with the ten largest covering 28%. The starting material was PBMCs, obtained at surgery. These receptors all stem from a male donor with early-stage non-small cell lung cancer.

Note on this clonotype: A junction end diverges from the germline sequence, so it may reflect a read error. This chain links TRBV7-3 with TRBJ1-1; D is ambiguous. The CDR3 is made up of 14 amino acids. From germline, CDR1 is SGHTA and CDR2 FQGTGA. This CDR3 reads CASSPTFSRTEALF. In DNA, the CDR3 is TGTGCCAGCAGCCCAACATTCAGTCGCACTGAAGCTCTCTTT.

In its sample, this clonotype was seen a few times. The chain carries TRBV14 and TRBJ1-1; D remains unclear. Germline loops: CDR1 SGHDN, CDR2 FVKESK. CDR3 length: 13 residues. V was shortened by 0 bases and J by 3 bases, with 5 bases between the two germline ends. CDR3 loop: CASSQDMYTEAFF. The CDR3 DNA sequence: TGTGCCAGCAGCCAAGATATGTACACTGAAGCTTTCTTT.

This clonotype was seen many times. V usage is TRBV7-2 and J usage is TRBJ2-3; 9 nucleotides line up with TRBD2. Germline lookup yields CDR1 SGHTA and CDR2 FQGNSA. The CDR3 is 14 residues long. J lost 4 bases, V lost 5 bases, and 4 bases had no gene match. This CDR3 is CASSPGTSSDTQYF. The CDR3 DNA follows: TGTGCCAGCAGCCCGGGGACTAGCTCAGATACGCAGTATTTT.

Ten or more counts support this clonotype. The chain recombines TRBV4-2 with TRBJ2-7; 7 bases map to TRBD2. J gave up 6 bases and V 0 bases, and 11 bases lay outside the gene matches. CDR3 length: 16 amino acids. CDR1 is LGHNA, CDR2 YNFKEQ, per germline. The CDR3 here is CASSQEEGGGGVEQYF. As DNA, the CDR3 is TGTGCCAGCAGCCAAGAGGAAGGCGGGGGAGGAGTCGAGCAGTACTTC.

This clonotype has more than one count but fewer than ten. The chain carries TRBV2 and TRBJ2-1; D is tentatively TRBD1 or TRBD2 (5 bases each). V dropped 6 bases and J dropped 10 bases, with 16 bases sitting between them. This CDR3 region has 13 residues. Germline-derived CDR1 and CDR2 are SNHLY and FYNNEI. CDR3 coding DNA: TGTGCCAGCAGGGGGGATGCCCTAAGGGAGCAGTTCTTC. It encodes CASRGDALREQFF.

This clonotype was counted at least ten times. The CDR3 nucleotides are TGCGCCAGCAGTGAGTTCGGACGCACAGATACGCAGTATTTT. Its translation: CASSEFGRTDTQYF. This chain links TRBV10-2 with TRBJ2-3, with D uncertain. Trimming took off 1 base at V and 1 base at J, with 6 bases between the two ends. The CDR3 runs 14 residues. Germline V gives CDR1 WSHSY, CDR2 SAAADI.

Ten or more counts support this clonotype. CDR3 sequence (DNA): TGTGCCAGCAGTGGACAGGGTGGCAATCAGCCCCAGCATTTT. Residues: CASSGQGGNQPQHF. The chain has TRBV6-6 and TRBJ1-5; 8 bases are a match to TRBD1. The germline V gene has CDR1 MNHNY and CDR2 SVGAGI (reference sequence). The CDR3 has 14 residues. V lost 5 bases to trimming and J lost 2 bases; unmatched junction nucleotides: 2.

This clonotype showed up just a few times. This chain uses TRBV7-8 with TRBJ2-7; no definite D call. Germline loops: CDR1 SGHVS, CDR2 FQNEAQ. V was pared by 0 bases and J by 6 bases, with 12 bases between. The length of the CDR3 is 14 residues. The CDR3 nucleotides are TGTGCCAGCAGCTTAGCGTCCCCAGGCAGCGAGCAGTACGTC. The encoded protein is CASSLASPGSEQYV.

This clonotype was seen ten or more times. The V and J genes are TRBV6-2 or TRBV6-3 and TRBJ1-5; possibly TRBD1 for D (6 bases). There are 15 residues in the CDR3. Germline loops: CDR1 MNHEY, CDR2 SVGEGT. The ends were cut back, 6 bases at V and 6 bases at J, with 18 bases in the middle. In nucleotides, the CDR3 is TGTGCCAGCAGATCACTTTCAGGGGAGGGTCAGCCCCAGCATTTT. Its protein product is CASRSLSGEGQPQHF.

The V and J genes are TRBV7-9 and TRBJ1-2, with D possibly matching TRBD1 (5 bases). The V and J ends lost 5 bases and 6 bases respectively, with 16 bases between them. Germline CDR1 reads SEHNR; CDR2 reads FQNEAQ (reference sequence). The length of the CDR3 is 14 residues. The CDR3 DNA follows: TGTGCCAGCAGCCTCGTCATTAACAGGCATGGCTACACCTTC. Protein product: CASSLVINRHGYTF.

This clonotype appeared many times. The V and J genes are TRBV5-6 and TRBJ2-1, with TRBD2 as a possible D gene (5 bases). The length of the CDR3 is 15 residues. Trimming took 0 bases from V and 5 from J, leaving 12 bases between them. Germline CDR1 is SGHDT and CDR2 is YYEEEE. The CDR3 DNA is TGTGCCAGCAGCTTGGTGGGTGGGAGCCACAATGAGCAGTTCTTC. Protein: CASSLVGGSHNEQFF.

This clonotype turned up a few times. The chain is built from TRBV21-1 and TRBJ2-7. TRBV21-1 is a pseudogene segment. This CDR3 comprises 11 residues. The CDR3 DNA follows: TGTGCCAGCAGCCGGCGAGACGAGCAGTACTTC. This gives the protein CASSRRDEQYF.

This clonotype was counted between two and nine times. The V and J genes are TRBV20-1 and TRBJ2-2; 7 nucleotides line up with TRBD1. Germline lookup yields CDR1 DFQATT and CDR2 SNEGSKA (reference sequence). The junction had 8 bases not matched to a gene; V was cut back by 5 bases and J by 5 bases. The CDR3 is 14 residues long. The CDR3 region is CSAVRTGGTGELFF. The CDR3 coding sequence is TGCAGTGCTGTCAGGACAGGCGGGACCGGGGAGCTGTTTTTT.

This clonotype was recorded once. This sequence may be a read error, since a much larger clone differs from it by one base. The chain employs TRBV19 and TRBJ2-3, with D perhaps matching TRBD2 (6 bases). The CDR3 sequence is 12 residues long. Per the germline V gene, CDR1 is LNHDA and CDR2 is SQIVND (reference sequence). V dropped 10 bases and J dropped 6 bases, with 14 bases sitting between them. In DNA, the CDR3 is TGTGCCACTTCGGGAGACAGCGATACGCAGTATTTT. Its protein is CATSGDSDTQYF.

The sample holds a few counts of this clonotype. V usage is TRBV20-1 and J usage is TRBJ2-5; no firm D call. The V end was cut by 6 bases, the J end by 4 bases, with 12 bases between. Germline lookup yields CDR1 DFQATT and CDR2 SNEGSKA (reference sequence). CDR3 size: 12 residues. For the CDR3, the DNA is TGCAGTGCGCTGCCGGCAGCAGAGACCCAGTACTTC. It translates to CSALPAAETQYF.

The V call is TRBV7-2, the J call TRBJ2-1; 8 bases agree with TRBD1. The CDR3 consists of 14 residues. The germline gives CDR1 SGHTA, CDR2 FQGNSA. Trimming removed 3 bases from V and 7 bases from J; junction bases left unmatched: 5. CDR3 region: CASSFDRGRNEQFF. CDR3 nucleotides: TGTGCCAGCAGCTTCGACAGGGGAAGGAATGAGCAGTTCTTC.

The sample holds many counts of this clonotype. CDR3 bases: TGTGCCAGCAGCACCGGACAGGGGGCGCGGGGGGCCAACGTCCTGACTTTC. Translating it yields CASSTGQGARGANVLTF. This chain uses TRBV9 with TRBJ2-6; 11 bases align to TRBD1. Looked up from germline, CDR1 is SGDLS and CDR2 is YYNGEE. With V trimmed by 4 bases and J by 4 bases, 7 bases remained unmatched. This CDR3 spans 17 amino acids.

The V and J genes are TRBV24-1 and TRBJ2-1, with D unresolved. CDR1 is KGHDR, CDR2 SFDVKD, per germline. Trimming left V 4 bases short and J 7 bases short, with 10 bases between. This CDR3 is 13 amino acids long. CDR3 DNA sequence: TGTGCCACCAGTGAGATAGCTTCAAATGAGCAGTTCTTC. This encodes CATSEIASNEQFF.

V gene TRBV6-5 combines with J gene TRBJ1-6; D not certain. This CDR3 is 17 amino acids long. Trimming cost V 0 bases and J 9 bases, with 18 bases left between them. Germline V lookup: CDR1 MNHEY, CDR2 SVGAGI. The CDR3 DNA is TGTGCCAGCAGTTACTCGGCTGGAAGGGCCCTTACTTCACCCCTCCACTTT. As protein: CASSYSAGRALTSPLHF.

A few counts support this clonotype. The V and J genes are TRBV28 and TRBJ2-7; D gene unclear. Trimming shortened V by 2 bases and J by 2 bases, and 4 bases separated the two germline ends. The CDR3 has 12 residues. Germline values: CDR1 MDHEN, CDR2 SYDVKM. Here the CDR3 reads CASSLITYEQYF. The CDR3 bases are TGTGCCAGCAGTTTAATTACCTACGAGCAGTACTTC.

As DNA, the CDR3 is TGTGCCAGCAGCTTGGCCGAAGCTTTCTTT. Protein sequence: CASSLAEAFF. This chain links TRBV5-8 with TRBJ1-1; D not resolved. The CDR3 contains 10 residues. Trimming left V 0 bases short and J 8 bases short, with 2 bases between. From germline, CDR1 is SGHTS and CDR2 YDEGEE.